Below are 9 T cell receptor beta chains sequenced from a single sample in a study of blood T cell repertoires in COVID-19. Generated by immunoSEQ multiplex PCR, the TCRdb table keeps only in-frame clones and is missing some. The sample has about 200,000 clones, 70% to 90% seen once. Sample: peripheral blood. These TCRs come from a woman over 75 with acute or convalescent COVID-19.

This clone was picked up a small number of times. This chain connects TRBV5-5 to TRBJ2-5; possible D gene TRBD1, 6 bases. Germline CDR1 reads SGHKS; CDR2 reads YYEKEE (reference sequence). This CDR3 contains 16 residues. V was shortened by 4 bases and J by 2 bases, with 18 bases between the two germline ends. DNA of the CDR3: TGTGCCAGCAGCATAGTCCCGGGACACCAGCAAGAGACCCAGTACTTC. It yields the protein CASSIVPGHQQETQYF.

The chain combines TRBV7-9 with TRBJ1-3, with a weak D call TRBD1 (5 bases). Trimming took off 2 bases at V and 4 bases at J, with 15 bases between the two ends. Germline V CDR1 and CDR2: SEHNR, FQNEAQ (reference sequence). The CDR3 is 16 amino acids. DNA of the CDR3: TGTGCCAGCAGCTTATCAAGGGGATTGCCCGGAAACACCATATATTTT. Protein product: CASSLSRGLPGNTIYF.

This clone was found a few times. V is TRBV2 and J is TRBJ2-7; 7 positions match TRBD1. V gave up 8 bases and J gave up 6 bases; unmatched junction bases: 10. CDR3 length: 13 amino acids. Germline-derived CDR1 and CDR2 are SNHLY and FYNNEI. The DNA of the CDR3 is TGTGCCAGCCGAAGACAGGGAACTATCGAGCAGTACTTC. This codes for CASRRQGTIEQYF.

V usage is TRBV7-2 and J usage is TRBJ1-2; 7 bases agree with TRBD1. Trimming cost V 1 base and J 1 base; bases outside gene matches: 9. Per the germline V gene, CDR1 is SGHTA and CDR2 is FQGNSA. The CDR3 covers 17 residues. The CDR3 DNA reads TGTGCCAGCAGCTTAGGACCCGGGACAGTAGATAACTATGGCTACACCTTC. Encoded protein: CASSLGPGTVDNYGYTF.

The CDR3 spells CASSRLGTNSPLHF. Here the CDR3 DNA reads TGTGCCAGCAGCCGACTCGGAACGAATTCACCCCTCCACTTT. This sequence joins TRBV7-9 and TRBJ1-6; no clear D gene. V was trimmed by 5 bases and J by 7 bases, leaving 12 bases between them. The CDR3 is 14 amino acids. Per germline, CDR1 SEHNR and CDR2 FQNEAQ (reference sequence).

V usage is TRBV5-1 and J usage is TRBJ2-3, with 13 bases identical to TRBD2. The V gene end was trimmed by 4 bases and the J gene end by 3 bases; junction bases not matched to a gene: 8. Germline V gene lookup returns CDR1 SGHRS and CDR2 YFSETQ. There are 17 residues in the CDR3. CDR3 coding DNA: TGCGCCAGCAGCCTCGGACTAGCGGGAGAGGGGACAGATACGCAGTATTTT. Encoded protein: CASSLGLAGEGTDTQYF. Full variable domain (remainder filled in from reference TRBV5-1 and TRBJ2-3): KAGVTQTPRYLIKTRGQQVTLSCSPISGHRSVSWYQQTPGQGLQFLFEYFSETQRNKGNFPGRFSGRQFSNSRSEMNVSTLELGDSALYLCASSLGLAGEGTDTQYFGPGTRLTVL.

This chain connects TRBV5-1 to TRBJ2-7; 7 positions agree with TRBD1. Trimming cost V 2 bases and J 0 bases; bases outside gene matches: 2. The germline V gene encodes CDR1 SGHRS and CDR2 YFSETQ. The CDR3 sequence is 14 residues long. The CDR3 sequence: CASSFYRGSYEQYF. In DNA form, the CDR3 reads TGCGCCAGCAGCTTCTACAGGGGCTCCTACGAGCAGTACTTC.

The V and J genes are TRBV23-1 and TRBJ1-1; D is undetermined. TRBV23-1 is classed as an ORF, of uncertain function. The CDR3 extends over 12 amino acids. Trimming removed 8 bases from V and 0 bases from J, with 7 bases in between. CDR3 sequence reads: CASSELNTEAFF. The CDR3 DNA is TGCGCCAGCTCCGAGTTGAACACTGAAGCTTTCTTT.

This chain links TRBV6-5 with TRBJ2-3, with TRBD1 as a possible D gene (6 bases). Trimming pared 7 bases from V and 3 bases from J, leaving 14 bases between. This CDR3 spans 14 amino acids. Germline CDR1 and CDR2: MNHEY and SVGAGI. The CDR3 spells CASKRQGLTDTQYF. CDR3 nucleotide sequence: TGTGCCAGCAAGAGGCAGGGGCTTACAGATACGCAGTATTTT.